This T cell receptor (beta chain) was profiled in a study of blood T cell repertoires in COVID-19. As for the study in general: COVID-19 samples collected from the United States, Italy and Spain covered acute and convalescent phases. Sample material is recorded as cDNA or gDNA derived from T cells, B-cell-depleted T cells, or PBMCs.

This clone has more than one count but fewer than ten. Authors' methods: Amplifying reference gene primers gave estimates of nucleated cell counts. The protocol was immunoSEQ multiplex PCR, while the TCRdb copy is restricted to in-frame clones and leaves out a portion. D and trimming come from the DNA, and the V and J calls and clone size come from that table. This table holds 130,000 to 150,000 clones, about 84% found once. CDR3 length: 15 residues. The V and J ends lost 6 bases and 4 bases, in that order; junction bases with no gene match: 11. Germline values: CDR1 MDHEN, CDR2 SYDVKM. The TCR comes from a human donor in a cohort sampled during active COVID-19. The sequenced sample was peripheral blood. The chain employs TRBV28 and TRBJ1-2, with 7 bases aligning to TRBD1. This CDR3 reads CASSPSGTAFYGYTF. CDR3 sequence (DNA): TGTGCCAGCAGCCCATCCGGGACAGCATTCTATGGCTACACCTTC.